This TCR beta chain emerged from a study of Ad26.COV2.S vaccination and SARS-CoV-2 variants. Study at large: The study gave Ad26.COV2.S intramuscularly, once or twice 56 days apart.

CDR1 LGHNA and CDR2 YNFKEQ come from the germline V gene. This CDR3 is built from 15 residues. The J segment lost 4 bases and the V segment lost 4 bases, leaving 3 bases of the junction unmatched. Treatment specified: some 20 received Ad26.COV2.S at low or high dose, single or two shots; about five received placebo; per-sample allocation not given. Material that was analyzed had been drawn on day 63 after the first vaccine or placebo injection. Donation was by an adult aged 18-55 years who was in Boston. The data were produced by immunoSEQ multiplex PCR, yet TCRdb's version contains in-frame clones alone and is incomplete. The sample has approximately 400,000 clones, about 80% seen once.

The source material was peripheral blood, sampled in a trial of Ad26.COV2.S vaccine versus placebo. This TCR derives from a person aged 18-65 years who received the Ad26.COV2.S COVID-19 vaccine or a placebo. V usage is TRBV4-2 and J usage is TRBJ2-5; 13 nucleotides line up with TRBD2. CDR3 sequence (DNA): TGTGCCAGCAGCCCCGGACTAGCGGGAGCAGAGACCCAGTACTTC. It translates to CASSPGLAGAETQYF.